The sequence of this TCR beta chain was determined in a study of cytomegalovirus exposure and HLA in healthy donors. This clone has ten or more counts. As yet, its antigen is unknown. J lost 2 bases, V lost 6 bases, and 9 bases had no gene match. Germline V gene sequence: CDR1 MNHEY, CDR2 SMNVEV (reference sequence). The CDR3 runs to 16 residues. Vbeta (60) and Jbeta (13) primers were used in the PCR. Per the authors' pipeline: It was a later analysis that counted tens of millions of unique TCR beta chains, of which 9.5 million to 14 million were shared. Here immunoSEQ multiplex PCR was the method, and the copy in TCRdb shows in-frame clones only, minus some. D and trimming come from the DNA, and the V and J calls and clone size come from that table. Of 120,000 to 150,000 clones in the sample, about four fifths are singletons; the top ten hold about 6.8%. Study-wide findings and caveats: Most likely, a cluster of highly shared sequence variants arose as a sequencing artifact.

This sequence joins TRBV27 and TRBJ2-1; 8 bases fit TRBD2. This TCR derives from a middle-aged woman in good health and CMV-seropositive. The sequenced sample consisted of PBMCs. The CDR3, as DNA: TGTGCCAGCAGACCCTCGAGCGGGAGTACCTACAATGAGCAGTTCTTC. Translation gives CASRPSSGSTYNEQFF.